Presented here are 21 T cell receptor beta chains from one specimen sequenced in a study of cytomegalovirus exposure and HLA in healthy donors. Use of 60 Vbeta and 13 Jbeta primers characterized the PCR. Repertoires were generated with immunoSEQ multiplex PCR, while TCRdb's copy carries only in-frame clones and drops some. This sample has roughly 220,000 clones, with more than 75% found just once. Sample: PBMCs. These receptors were obtained from a middle-aged woman in good health and CMV-seronegative.

This sequence joins TRBV6-1 and TRBJ1-2; TRBD1 aligns across 7 bases. The CDR3 runs to 14 residues. The germline gives CDR1 MNHNS, CDR2 SASEGT. V lost 5 bases, J lost 4 bases, and 7 bases stayed unmatched. The CDR3 is CASSPRGTAYGYTF. CDR3 bases: TGTGCCAGCAGTCCCAGGGGGACAGCCTATGGCTACACCTTC.

The J gene is TRBJ1-1, the V gene TRBV5-4; TRBD1 matches at 9 bases. The CDR3 loop spans 14 amino acids. Germline CDR1 is SGHNT and CDR2 is YYREEE (reference sequence). J was trimmed by 7 bases and V by 0 bases; bases with no gene match: 4. The CDR3 is CASSLDGTGNEAFF. The CDR3 nucleotides are TGTGCCAGCAGCTTGGATGGGACAGGGAATGAAGCTTTCTTT.

The CDR3 loop is CASSTRVRRVYEQYF. The CDR3 DNA is TGTGCCAGCAGTACCAGAGTCCGGAGGGTTTACGAGCAGTACTTC. The chain employs TRBV28 and TRBJ2-7, with D perhaps TRBD2 (6 bases). The V gene's germline CDR1 is MDHEN and CDR2 SYDVKM. With 5 bases removed from V and 4 bases from J, the gap between germline ends came to 18 bases. CDR3 size: 15 residues.

This chain uses TRBV7-2 with TRBJ1-4, with a possible D match to TRBD1 (6 bases). V dropped 1 base and J dropped 7 bases, with 10 bases sitting between them. Germline values: CDR1 SGHTA, CDR2 FQGNSA. This CDR3 is built from 14 residues. CDR3 bases: TGTGCCAGCAGCTTAGGACAGGCACGTGAAAAACTGTTTTTT. It codes for CASSLGQAREKLFF.

The chain recombines TRBV5-1 with TRBJ2-7; D possibly corresponds to TRBD2 (7 bases). This CDR3 has 17 residues. The V gene's germline CDR1 is SGHRS and CDR2 YFSETQ. Trimming took off 0 bases at V and 2 bases at J, with 18 bases between the two ends. CDR3 DNA sequence: TGCGCCAGCAGCTTGGAGGGGGGTCTAGCGGCTACCTACGAGCAGTACTTC. Amino acids: CASSLEGGLAATYEQYF.

The V gene is TRBV10-1, the J gene TRBJ1-1; D uncertain. Trimming removed 3 bases from V and 1 base from J, with 12 bases in between. This CDR3 region has 15 residues. Germline loops: CDR1 WNHNN, CDR2 SYGVQD (reference sequence). The CDR3 region has the DNA TGCGCCAGCAGTGAATCCCGGGATGGGAACACTGAAGCTTTCTTT. This codes for CASSESRDGNTEAFF.

There are a few counts of this clone. The chain couples TRBV7-2 to TRBJ2-3; 8 bases line up with TRBD2. With V trimmed by 5 bases and J by 4 bases, 11 bases remained unmatched. Germline V gene data show CDR1 as SGHTA and CDR2 as FQGNSA. The CDR3 has 16 residues. CDR3 loop: CASSLQPGLVPDTQYF. CDR3 nucleotide sequence: TGTGCCAGCAGCCTACAACCGGGACTAGTGCCAGATACGCAGTATTTT.

This sequence joins TRBV6-5 and TRBJ1-2; unclear D gene. With 2 bases removed from V and 8 bases from J, the gap between germline ends came to 12 bases. The CDR3 totals 13 residues. CDR1 is MNHEY, CDR2 SVGAGI, per germline. For the CDR3, the DNA is TGTGCCAGCAGTTACCTCGGTGCGGGGGGCTACACCTTC. It translates to CASSYLGAGGYTF.

The rearrangement links TRBV4-1 to TRBJ1-1; 7 nucleotides agree with TRBD1. The CDR3 extends over 15 amino acids. CDR1 is MGHRA, CDR2 YSYEKL, per germline. V dropped 4 bases and J dropped 0; count of bases not matched to a gene: 5. The CDR3 DNA reads as TGCGCCAGCAGCCTAGGGACAGTCATGAACACTGAAGCTTTCTTT. Translation gives CASSLGTVMNTEAFF.

The chain links TRBV25-1 to TRBJ1-2; 7 bases map to TRBD1. The germline gives CDR1 MGHDK, CDR2 SYGVNS. The ends lost 10 bases at V and 1 base at J; junction bases unmatched: 6. The CDR3 covers 13 residues. The CDR3, as DNA: TGTGCCACCCACAGGGGTGGTAACTATGGCTACACCTTC. Translating gives CATHRGGNYGYTF.

The CDR3 DNA follows: TGTGCCAGCAGGACACTAGCGGGAGCGGGGACCGGGGAGCTGTTTTTT. Its protein product is CASRTLAGAGTGELFF. The chain recombines TRBV2 with TRBJ2-2, with 11 nucleotides matching TRBD2. There are 16 residues in the CDR3. V lost 6 bases to trimming and J lost 5 bases; unmatched junction nucleotides: 8. Germline CDR1 reads SNHLY; CDR2 reads FYNNEI.

This clone was counted only a few times. The chain couples TRBV4-1 to TRBJ2-5; D may be TRBD2 (5 bases). The CDR3 runs 15 residues. Looked up from germline, CDR1 is MGHRA and CDR2 is YSYEKL. The V end was cut by 3 bases, the J end by 4 bases, with 15 bases between. The CDR3: CASSHVDGEGETQYF. In DNA form, the CDR3 reads TGCGCCAGCAGCCACGTTGACGGAGAGGGAGAGACCCAGTACTTC.

The rearrangement joins TRBV7-3 to TRBJ1-1; D perhaps matches TRBD1 (6 bases). Trimming stripped 5 bases from V and 0 bases from J, with 13 bases between. Per the germline V gene, CDR1 is SGHTA and CDR2 is FQGTGA. The CDR3 has 15 residues. CDR3 sequence reads: CASSLNGGLNTEAFF. CDR3 nucleotide sequence: TGTGCCAGCAGCCTAAACGGGGGGCTGAACACTGAAGCTTTCTTT. Based on the CDR3 plus reference TRBV7-3 and TRBJ1-1, the full variable domain is GAGVSQTPSNKVTEKGKYVELRCDPISGHTALYWYRQSLGQGPEFLIYFQGTGAADDSGLPNDRFFAVRPEGSVSTLKIQRTERGDSAVYLCASSLNGGLNTEAFFGQGTRLTVV.

The chain recombines TRBV9 with TRBJ2-3, with TRBD2 as a possible D gene (5 bases). The germline gives CDR1 SGDLS, CDR2 YYNGEE. The CDR3 contains 17 residues. The germline V and J ends were trimmed by 1 base and 5 bases, with 20 bases remaining between them. In DNA, the CDR3 is TGTGCCAGCAGCGTACCTCTTGGGAGAGGCGAGATAGATACGCAGTATTTT. Translated, it gives CASSVPLGRGEIDTQYF.

The chain recombines TRBV10-2 with TRBJ2-7; 10 bases agree with TRBD1. Germline assignment: CDR1 WSHSY and CDR2 SAAADI. CDR3 size: 14 residues. The V segment lost 4 bases and the J segment 7 bases; nucleotides outside the gene matches: 7. CDR3 DNA sequence: TGCGCCAGCAGTGTTGGGACAGGGGCTGGGGAGCAGTACTTC. It encodes CASSVGTGAGEQYF.

This chain uses TRBV6-6 with TRBJ2-5; D possibly corresponds to TRBD2 (6 bases). The end of the DNA is better explained by TRBJ2-7, so the J call may be wrong. Germline V gene sequence: CDR1 MNHNY, CDR2 SVGAGI (reference sequence). This CDR3 has 16 amino acids. The CDR3 here is CASSWDFPSGSYEQYF. CDR3 nucleotides: TGTGCCAGCAGTTGGGACTTCCCCAGTGGGTCCTACGAGCAGTACTTC.

The rearrangement uses TRBV19 and TRBJ1-1; D may be TRBD1 (5 bases). The CDR3 covers 15 residues. CDR1 and CDR2 from the germline V gene are LNHDA and SQIVND (reference sequence). The V and J ends lost 5 bases and 4 bases respectively, with 17 bases between them. The CDR3 sequence: CASSRRTPKGTEAFF. The CDR3 region has the DNA TGTGCCAGTAGTCGCAGGACACCTAAGGGCACTGAAGCTTTCTTT.

The gene calls are TRBV7-3 and TRBJ2-3; 7 nucleotides line up with TRBD2. Germline values: CDR1 SGHTA, CDR2 FQGTGA. There are 14 residues in the CDR3. V shed 5 bases, J shed 3 bases, and the junction held 5 bases outside the gene matches. The CDR3 is CASSLADETDTQYF. The CDR3 coding sequence is TGTGCCAGCAGCCTAGCGGACGAGACAGATACGCAGTATTTT.

This CDR3 reads CASSRTGKDTEQYF. The CDR3, as DNA: TGTGCCAGCAGCAGGACAGGGAAGGACACCGAGCAGTACTTC. The chain uses TRBV6-6 and TRBJ2-7; 8 nucleotides line up with TRBD1. With 6 bases clipped from V and 6 bases from J, the junction kept 10 bases outside the gene matches. The CDR3 consists of 14 residues. Germline CDR1 is MNHNY and CDR2 is SVGAGI (reference sequence).

This chain connects TRBV25-1 to TRBJ1-1, with D unclear. Germline V gives CDR1 MGHDK, CDR2 SYGVNS. The CDR3 runs 16 residues. Trimming shortened V by 1 base and J by 1 base, and 13 bases separated the two germline ends. CDR3 nucleotides: TGTGCCAGCAGTGAATCGAGTTTGGGAGGGAACACTGAAGCTTTCTTT. Translating it yields CASSESSLGGNTEAFF.

This clone was counted between two and nine times. V gene TRBV19 combines with J gene TRBJ2-2; 11 bases line up with TRBD2. The J segment lost 8 bases and the V segment lost 1 base, leaving 3 bases of the junction unmatched. Germline V CDR1 and CDR2: LNHDA, SQIVND (reference sequence). This CDR3 is built from 15 residues. CDR3 sequence: CASSIVTSGRGELFF. The CDR3 region has the DNA TGTGCCAGTAGTATAGTCACTAGCGGGAGAGGGGAGCTGTTTTTT.